A selection of T cell receptor beta chains follows, all from one sample in a study of cytomegalovirus exposure and HLA in healthy donors. The assay was immunoSEQ multiplex PCR, and TCRdb's table has in-frame clones only and misses some. The data show approximately 140,000 clones, around 81% seen once. Sequences were obtained from PBMCs. The receptors were sampled from a man between 18 and 29 years old in good health and CMV-seronegative. The CDR3 runs from the conserved cysteine through the conserved F or W. The order of the fields is D gene, J gene, V gene, clone size, CDR3 protein, CDR3 DNA. D genes are given only for firm matches. Size values are once, few and many counts, or a class for expanded clones, and some rows have none.

>-|TRBJ2-7|TRBV5-1|few
CASSLAVTEPTYEQYF
TGCGCCAGCAGCTTGGCCGTGACAGAACCAACCTACGAGCAGTACTTC
>-|TRBJ1-3|TRBV4-3|-
CASSQDRAGLSGNTIYF
TGCGCCAGCAGCCAAGATCGCGCAGGACTCTCTGGAAACACCATATATTTT
>-|TRBJ1-1|TRBV7-8|-
CASSVTGKATEAFF
TGTGCCAGCAGCGTAACAGGGAAAGCGACTGAAGCTTTCTTT
>TRBD1|TRBJ1-2|TRBV30|-
CAWRTGGDYGYTF
TGTGCCTGGAGGACAGGGGGTGACTATGGCTACACCTTC
>TRBD1|TRBJ1-2|TRBV7-9|-
CASSSGTGDGYTF
TGTGCCAGCAGCTCCGGGACAGGGGACGGCTACACCTTC
>TRBD1|TRBJ1-2|TRBV5-4|-
CASSIRDRQDGYTF
TGTGCCAGCAGCATAAGGGACAGGCAAGATGGCTACACCTTC
>TRBD1|TRBJ2-5|TRBV19|-
CASSSLQGAVETQYF
TGTGCCAGTAGTAGTCTACAGGGGGCGGTGGAGACCCAGTACTTC
>-|TRBJ1-5|TRBV7-8|-
CASSILVGRGQPQHF
TGTGCCAGCAGCATCCTTGTGGGCCGGGGTCAGCCCCAGCATTTT
>-|TRBJ2-1|TRBV5-6|-
CASSFTGDPYNEQFF
TGTGCCAGCAGTTTTACAGGCGATCCCTACAATGAGCAGTTCTTC
>-|TRBJ2-7|TRBV11-2|-
CASSLDLGRVYEQYF
TGTGCCAGCAGCTTAGATCTAGGCAGGGTCTACGAGCAGTACTTC
>-|TRBJ2-2|TRBV2|-
CASRPTHIQGRENTGELFF
TGTGCCAGCAGGCCGACTCACATACAGGGTAGGGAGAACACCGGGGAGCTGTTTTTT
>TRBD1|TRBJ1-1|TRBV5-4|-
CASSGDRGLGTEAFF
TGTGCCAGCAGCGGGGACAGGGGACTCGGCACTGAAGCTTTCTTT
>-|TRBJ2-1|TRBV30|-
CACPIWGVSYNEQFF
TGTGCCTGCCCTATTTGGGGGGTCTCCTACAATGAGCAGTTCTTC
>TRBD2|TRBJ2-1|TRBV2|-
CASIAGDYNEQFF
TGTGCCAGCATAGCGGGGGACTACAATGAGCAGTTCTTC
>-|TRBJ1-2|TRBV4-1|-
CASSPHVPGDYGYTF
TGCGCCAGCAGCCCCCACGTCCCCGGGGACTATGGCTACACCTTC
>-|TRBJ2-2|TRBV9|-
CASSLLNTGELFF
TGTGCCAGCAGCCTACTGAACACCGGGGAGCTGTTTTTT
>TRBD2|TRBJ2-3|TRBV6-6|-
CASRVLAGIGTDTQYF
TGTGCCAGCAGGGTCCTAGCGGGGATCGGCACAGATACGCAGTATTTT
>-|TRBJ2-7|TRBV19|-
CASSTEPGLQYEQYF
TGTGCCAGTAGTACCGAACCGGGACTGCAGTACGAGCAGTACTTC
>-|TRBJ2-3|TRBV6-6|-
CASSYSGAGIDTQYF
TGTGCCAGCAGTTACTCAGGGGCAGGAATAGATACGCAGTATTTT
>TRBD1|TRBJ2-5|TRBV2|-
CASSSDLPDRGGRGQYF
TGTGCCAGCAGTTCCGATCTACCCGACAGGGGAGGACGGGGCCAGTACTTC